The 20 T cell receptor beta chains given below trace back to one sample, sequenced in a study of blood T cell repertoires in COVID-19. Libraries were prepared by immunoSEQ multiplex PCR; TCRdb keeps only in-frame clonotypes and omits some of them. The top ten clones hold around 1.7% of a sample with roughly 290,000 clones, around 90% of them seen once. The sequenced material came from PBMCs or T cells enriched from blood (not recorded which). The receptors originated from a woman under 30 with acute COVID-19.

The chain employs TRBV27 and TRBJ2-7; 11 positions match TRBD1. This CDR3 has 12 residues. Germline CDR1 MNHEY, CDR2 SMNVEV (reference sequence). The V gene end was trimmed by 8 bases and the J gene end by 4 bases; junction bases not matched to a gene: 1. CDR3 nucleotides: TGTGCCAGCGGGGACAGGGGGTACGAGCAGTACTTC. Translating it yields CASGDRGYEQYF.

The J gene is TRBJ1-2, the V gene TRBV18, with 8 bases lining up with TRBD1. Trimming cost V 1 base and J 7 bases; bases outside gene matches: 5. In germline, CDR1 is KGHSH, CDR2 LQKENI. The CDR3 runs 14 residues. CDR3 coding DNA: TGTGCCAGCTCACCACTGGGGACAGGTGGTGGCTACACCTTC. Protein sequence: CASSPLGTGGGYTF.

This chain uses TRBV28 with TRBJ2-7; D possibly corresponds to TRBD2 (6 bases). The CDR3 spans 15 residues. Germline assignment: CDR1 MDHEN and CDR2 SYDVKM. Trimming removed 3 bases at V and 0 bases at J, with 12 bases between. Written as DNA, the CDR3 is TGTGCCAGCAGTTTCCCCCCGACTAGCTCCTACGAGCAGTACTTC. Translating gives CASSFPPTSSYEQYF.

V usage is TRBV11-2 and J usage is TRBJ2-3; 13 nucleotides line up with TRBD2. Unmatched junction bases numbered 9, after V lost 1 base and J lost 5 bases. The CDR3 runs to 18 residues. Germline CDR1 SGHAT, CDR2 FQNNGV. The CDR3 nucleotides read TGTGCCAGCAGCTTAGTGGGTACTAGCGGGAGGGCCGAAGATACGCAGTATTTT. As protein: CASSLVGTSGRAEDTQYF.

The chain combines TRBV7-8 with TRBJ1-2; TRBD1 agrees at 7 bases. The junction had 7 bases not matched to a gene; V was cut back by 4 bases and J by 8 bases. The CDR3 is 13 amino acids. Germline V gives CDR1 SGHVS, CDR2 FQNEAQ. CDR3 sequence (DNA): TGTGCCAGCAGCTCCACGACAGGGCAAGGCTACACCTTC. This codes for CASSSTTGQGYTF.

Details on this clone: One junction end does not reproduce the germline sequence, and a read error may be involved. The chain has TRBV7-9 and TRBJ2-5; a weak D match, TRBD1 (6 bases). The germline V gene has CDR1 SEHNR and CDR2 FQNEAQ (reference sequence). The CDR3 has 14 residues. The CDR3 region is CASSRSGQSLGYDF. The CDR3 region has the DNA TGTGCCAGCAGCCGAAGCGGACAGTCCCTCGGTTACGACTTC. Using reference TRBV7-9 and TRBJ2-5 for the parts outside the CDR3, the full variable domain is DTGVSQNPRHKITKRGQNVTFRCDPISEHNRLYWYRQTLGQGPEFLTYFQNEAQLEKSRLLSDRFSAERPKGSFSTLEIQRTEQGDSAMYLCASSRSGQSLGYDFGPGTRLLVL.

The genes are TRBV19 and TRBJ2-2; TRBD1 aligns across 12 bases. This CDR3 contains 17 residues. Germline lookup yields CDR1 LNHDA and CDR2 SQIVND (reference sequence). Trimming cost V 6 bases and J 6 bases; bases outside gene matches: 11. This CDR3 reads CASSISWGQGAPGELFF. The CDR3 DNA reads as TGTGCCAGTAGCATCAGCTGGGGACAGGGGGCTCCCGGGGAGCTGTTTTTT.

CDR3 in DNA: TGTGCCAGCAGCTTACGCAGGGTTCCGAATGAAAAACTGTTTTTT. Translated, it gives CASSLRRVPNEKLFF. The J gene is TRBJ1-4, the V gene TRBV7-8, with a weak D call TRBD1 (5 bases). The CDR3 covers 15 residues. Trimming removed 2 bases from V and 5 bases from J, with 12 bases in between. Germline V gene sequence: CDR1 SGHVS, CDR2 FQNEAQ.

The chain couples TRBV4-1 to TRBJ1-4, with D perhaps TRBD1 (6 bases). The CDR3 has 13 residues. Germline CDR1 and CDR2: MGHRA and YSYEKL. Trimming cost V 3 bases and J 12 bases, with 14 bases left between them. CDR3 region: CASSQSQGGQLFF. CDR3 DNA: TGCGCCAGCAGCCAGTCACAGGGTGGGCAACTGTTTTTT.

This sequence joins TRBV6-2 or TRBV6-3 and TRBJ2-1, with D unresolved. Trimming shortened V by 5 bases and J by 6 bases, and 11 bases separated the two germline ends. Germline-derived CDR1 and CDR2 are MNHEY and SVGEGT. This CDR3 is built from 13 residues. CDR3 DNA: TGTGCCAGCAGTAAGCTAGATTTCAATGAGCAGTTCTTC. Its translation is CASSKLDFNEQFF.

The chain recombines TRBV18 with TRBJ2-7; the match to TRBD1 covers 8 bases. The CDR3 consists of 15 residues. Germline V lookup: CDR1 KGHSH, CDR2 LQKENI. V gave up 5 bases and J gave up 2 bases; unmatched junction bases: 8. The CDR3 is CASSSRQDRAYEQYF. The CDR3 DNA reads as TGTGCCAGCTCATCCCGTCAGGACAGGGCCTACGAGCAGTACTTC. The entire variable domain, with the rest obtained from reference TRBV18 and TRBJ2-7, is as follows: NAGVMQNPRHLVRRRGQEARLRCSPMKGHSHVYWYRQLPEEGLKFMVYLQKENIIDESGMPKERFSAEFPKEGPSILRIQQVVRGDSAAYFCASSSRQDRAYEQYFGPGTRLTVT.

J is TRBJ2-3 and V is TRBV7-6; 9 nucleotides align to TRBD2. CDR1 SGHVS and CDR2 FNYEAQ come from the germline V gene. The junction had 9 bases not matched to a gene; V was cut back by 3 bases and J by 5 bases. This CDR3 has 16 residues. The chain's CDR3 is CASSLPLSGREDTQYF. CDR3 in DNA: TGTGCCAGCAGCTTGCCTCTTAGCGGGAGAGAAGATACGCAGTATTTT.

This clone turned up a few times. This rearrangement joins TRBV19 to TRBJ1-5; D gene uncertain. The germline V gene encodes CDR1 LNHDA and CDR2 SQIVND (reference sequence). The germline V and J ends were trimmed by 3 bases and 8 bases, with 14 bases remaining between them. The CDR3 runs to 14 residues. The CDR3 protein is CASSMDSTGEPQHF. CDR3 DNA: TGTGCCAGTAGTATGGATTCTACCGGGGAGCCCCAGCATTTT.

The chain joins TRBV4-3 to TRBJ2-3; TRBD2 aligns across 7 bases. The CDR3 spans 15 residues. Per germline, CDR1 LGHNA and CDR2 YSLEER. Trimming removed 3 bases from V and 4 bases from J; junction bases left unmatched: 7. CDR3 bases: TGCGCCAGCAGCCAGAGGCGGGAGACCCCAGATACGCAGTATTTT. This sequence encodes CASSQRRETPDTQYF.

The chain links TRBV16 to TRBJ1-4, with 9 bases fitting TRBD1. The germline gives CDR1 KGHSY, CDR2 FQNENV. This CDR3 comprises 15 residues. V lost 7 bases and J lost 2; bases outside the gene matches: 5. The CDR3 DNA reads TGTGCCAGCATGTACAGGGGGCCGACTAATGAAAAACTGTTTTTT. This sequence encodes CASMYRGPTNEKLFF. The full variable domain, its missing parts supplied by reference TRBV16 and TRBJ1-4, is GEEVAQTPKHLVRGEGQKAKLYCAPIKGHSYVFWYQQVLKNEFKFLISFQNENVFDETGMPKERFSAKCLPNSPCSLEIQATKLEDSAVYFCASMYRGPTNEKLFFGSGTQLSVL.

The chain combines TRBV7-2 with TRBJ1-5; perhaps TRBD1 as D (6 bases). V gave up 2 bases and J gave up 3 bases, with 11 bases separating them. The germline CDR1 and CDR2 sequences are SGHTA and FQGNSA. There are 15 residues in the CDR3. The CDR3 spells CASSLRRDTNQPQHF. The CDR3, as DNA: TGTGCCAGCAGCTTACGTAGGGACACCAATCAGCCCCAGCATTTT. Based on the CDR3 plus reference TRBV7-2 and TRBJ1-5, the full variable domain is GAGVSQSPSNKVTEKGKDVELRCDPISGHTALYWYRQSLGQGLEFLIYFQGNSAPDKSGLPSDRFSAERTGGSVSTLTIQRTQQEDSAVYLCASSLRRDTNQPQHFGDGTRLSIL.

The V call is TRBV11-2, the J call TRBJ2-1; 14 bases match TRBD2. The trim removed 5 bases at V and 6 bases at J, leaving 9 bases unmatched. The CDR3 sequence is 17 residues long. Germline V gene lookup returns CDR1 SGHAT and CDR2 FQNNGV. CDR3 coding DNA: TGTGCCAGCAGCATAGGGACTAGCGGGAGAGAAGGCAATGAGCAGTTCTTC. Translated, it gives CASSIGTSGREGNEQFF.

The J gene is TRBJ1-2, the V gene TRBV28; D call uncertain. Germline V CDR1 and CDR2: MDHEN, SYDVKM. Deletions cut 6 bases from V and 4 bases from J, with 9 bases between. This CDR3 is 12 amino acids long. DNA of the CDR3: TGTGCCAGCAGCCCAGGATTCTATGGCTACACCTTC. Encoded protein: CASSPGFYGYTF.

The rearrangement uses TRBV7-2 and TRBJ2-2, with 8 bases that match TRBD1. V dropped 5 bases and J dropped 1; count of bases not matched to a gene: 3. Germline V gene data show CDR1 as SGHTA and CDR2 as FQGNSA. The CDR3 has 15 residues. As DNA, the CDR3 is TGTGCCAGCAGCCAGACAGGGGAGAACACCGGGGAGCTGTTTTTT. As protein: CASSQTGENTGELFF.

CDR3 loop: CASSPALPFRLAGVSYNEQFF. CDR3 sequence (DNA): TGTGCCAGTAGCCCCGCCCTTCCATTCCGACTAGCGGGAGTCTCCTACAATGAGCAGTTCTTC. V usage is TRBV19 and J usage is TRBJ2-1, with 12 bases aligning to TRBD2. CDR1 is LNHDA, CDR2 SQIVND, per germline (reference sequence). The CDR3 consists of 21 residues. V lost 6 bases and J lost 0; bases outside the gene matches: 18.